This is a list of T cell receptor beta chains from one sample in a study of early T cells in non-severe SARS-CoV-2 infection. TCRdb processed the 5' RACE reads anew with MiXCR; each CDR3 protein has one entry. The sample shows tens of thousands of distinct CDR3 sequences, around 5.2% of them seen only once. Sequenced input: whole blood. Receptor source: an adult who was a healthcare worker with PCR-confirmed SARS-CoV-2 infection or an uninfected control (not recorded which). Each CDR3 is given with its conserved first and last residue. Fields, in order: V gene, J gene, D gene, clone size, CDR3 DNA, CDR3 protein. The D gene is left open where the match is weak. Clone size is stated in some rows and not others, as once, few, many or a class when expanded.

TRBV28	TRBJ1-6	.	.	TGTGCCAGCAGTTCGCTTGGGCAACCCCTCCACTTT	CASSSLGQPLHF
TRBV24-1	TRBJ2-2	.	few	TGTGCCACCAGCGGGAGCGTCAACACCGGGGAGCTGTTTTTT	CATSGSVNTGELFF
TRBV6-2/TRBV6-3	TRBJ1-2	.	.	TGTGCCAGCAGGAAAGACGGATATGGCTACACCTTC	CASRKDGYGYTF
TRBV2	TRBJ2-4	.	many	TGTGCCACCAGGACGGGCTCAGGATACATTCAGTACTTC	CATRTGSGYIQYF
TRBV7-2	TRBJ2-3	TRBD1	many	TGTGCCAGCAGCATCGGACAGGGTGCAGATACGCAGTATTTT	CASSIGQGADTQYF
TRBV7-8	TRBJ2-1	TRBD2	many	TGTGCCAGCAGCTTAGCGCTAGCTAGCGGGAGGACCAATGAGCAGTTCTTC	CASSLALASGRTNEQFF
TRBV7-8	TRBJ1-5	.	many	TGTGCCAGCAGCTTACAGGGCGATCAGCCCCAGCATTTT	CASSLQGDQPQHF
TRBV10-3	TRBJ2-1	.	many	TGTGCCATCAGTGAGATTCACAATGAGCAGTTCTTC	CAISEIHNEQFF
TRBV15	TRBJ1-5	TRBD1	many	TGTGCCACCAGCCGAAAAGGGACAGACAATCAGCCCCAGCATTTT	CATSRKGTDNQPQHF
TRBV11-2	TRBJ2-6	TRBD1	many	TGTGCCATCAGCCGGGACAGGGTATCTTCTGGGGCCAACGTCCTGACTTTC	CAISRDRVSSGANVLTF
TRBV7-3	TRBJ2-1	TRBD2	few	TGTGCCAGCAGCTCCACGGCGGGAGTCAAGAATGAGCAGTTCTTC	CASSSTAGVKNEQFF
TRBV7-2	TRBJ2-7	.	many	TGTGCCAGCAGCTTAGATTTCCCCGAGCAGTACTTC	CASSLDFPEQYF
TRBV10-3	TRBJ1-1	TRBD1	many	TGTGCCATCAGTACGACAGGGGGCACTGAAGCTTTCTTT	CAISTTGGTEAFF
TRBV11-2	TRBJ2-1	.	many	TGTGCCAGCAGCCCCGCCTTACTTCCCTCCTACAATGAGCAGTTCTTC	CASSPALLPSYNEQFF
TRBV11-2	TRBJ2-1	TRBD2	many	TGTGCCAGCAGACGTACGGGACTAGCGGATTACAATGAGCAGTTCTTC	CASRRTGLADYNEQFF
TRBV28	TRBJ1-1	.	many	TGTGCCAGCAGCAAGATCCGTGGGACACTCACTGAAGCTTTCTTT	CASSKIRGTLTEAFF
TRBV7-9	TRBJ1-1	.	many	TGTGCCAGCAGCTTAGCTTGGCAGCCAAGCCGAAACACTGAAGCTTTCTTT	CASSLAWQPSRNTEAFF
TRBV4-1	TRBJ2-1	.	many	TGCGCCAGCAGAGTGGGACTTACCAGCTCCTACAATGAGCAGTTCTTC	CASRVGLTSSYNEQFF
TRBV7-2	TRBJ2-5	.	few	TGTGCCAGCAGCTTCCAGACAGGACCACAAGAGACCCAGTACTTC	CASSFQTGPQETQYF
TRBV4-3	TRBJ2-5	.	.	TGCGCCAGCAGCCAAGAATTGTCACGGGAGCGACTACAAGAGACCCAGTACTTC	CASSQELSRERLQETQYF
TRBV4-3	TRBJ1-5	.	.	TGCGCCAGCAGCCCTGATAGCAATCAGCCCCAGCATTTT	CASSPDSNQPQHF
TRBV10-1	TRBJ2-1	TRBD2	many	TGCGCCAGCAGTGAATGGGGACTAGCGGGAGTTCATGAGCAGTTCTTC	CASSEWGLAGVHEQFF
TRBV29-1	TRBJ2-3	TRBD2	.	TGCAGCGTTCGGCTAGCGGGAGTAACAGATACGCAGTATTTT	CSVRLAGVTDTQYF
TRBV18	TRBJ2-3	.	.	TGTGCCAGCTCACCACGGCAGGACCTAGCTAGCACAGATACGCAGTATTTT	CASSPRQDLASTDTQYF
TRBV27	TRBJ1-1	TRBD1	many	TGTGCCAGCACCACATTTAGGGGGCTTCCGAACACTGAAGCTTTCTTT	CASTTFRGLPNTEAFF